Below are 20 T cell receptor beta chains sequenced from a single sample in a study of cytomegalovirus exposure and HLA in healthy donors. This PCR relied on a set of 60 Vbeta primers and 13 Jbeta primers. Profiling relied on immunoSEQ multiplex PCR, and the TCRdb table lists in-frame clones only, not all of them. Of roughly 120,000 clones listed, 80% to 90% are singletons. Sequencing was done on a sample of PBMCs. The receptors originated from a woman aged 30 to 39 in good health and CMV-seronegative.

The table lists this clone with a count of one. The chain recombines TRBV6-1 with TRBJ1-2; D ambiguous. V lost 4 bases, J lost 4 bases, and 13 bases lay in between. The CDR3 is 14 residues long. Germline CDR1 MNHNS, CDR2 SASEGT. In DNA, the CDR3 is TGTGCCAGCAGTGCCGACGGAGCCCTCTATGGCTACACCTTC. This codes for CASSADGALYGYTF.

In nucleotides, the CDR3 is TGTGCCAGCACGATTGACGGCGGGGGCTTGGGGGAGCAGTACTTC. It is translated as CASTIDGGGLGEQYF. The gene calls are TRBV6-1 and TRBJ2-7; weak D call: TRBD2 (7 bases). Deletions cut 7 bases from V and 7 bases from J, with 23 bases between. From germline, CDR1 is MNHNS and CDR2 SASEGT. The CDR3 loop spans 15 amino acids.

The CDR3 nucleotides read TGTGCCAGCAGGGGGCGGACTAGCGGTGAGACCCAGTACTTC. It encodes CASRGRTSGETQYF. The chain has TRBV2 and TRBJ2-5, with TRBD2 matching 10 bases. Trimming removed 6 bases from V and 5 bases from J; junction bases left unmatched: 6. The CDR3 spans 14 residues. Germline CDR1 is SNHLY and CDR2 is FYNNEI.

The chain has TRBV18 and TRBJ2-3; D is ambiguous. The CDR3 contains 13 residues. Trimming took off 3 bases at V and 4 bases at J, with 8 bases between the two ends. The germline CDR1 and CDR2 sequences are KGHSH and LQKENI. In DNA, the CDR3 is TGTGCCAGCTCACCCTCAGAAGCAGATACGCAGTATTTT. Translation: CASSPSEADTQYF.

The chain employs TRBV7-9 and TRBJ1-1; D is uncertain. Trimming removed 5 bases at V and 0 bases at J, with 16 bases between. The CDR3 extends over 16 amino acids. The germline V gene has CDR1 SEHNR and CDR2 FQNEAQ (reference sequence). As DNA, the CDR3 is TGTGCCAGCAGCCCTCCTAACAGAATCATGAACACTGAAGCTTTCTTT. This encodes CASSPPNRIMNTEAFF.

The J gene is TRBJ2-3, the V gene TRBV7-6; TRBD2 agrees at 9 bases. The CDR3 runs 19 residues. Trimming cost V 5 bases and J 0 bases; bases outside gene matches: 15. Germline CDR1 SGHVS, CDR2 FNYEAQ. Here the CDR3 reads CASSPSGGLAGPSTDTQYF. CDR3 DNA sequence: TGTGCCAGCAGCCCTTCCGGGGGGCTAGCGGGACCCAGCACAGATACGCAGTATTTT.

The V gene is TRBV6-5, the J gene TRBJ2-3, with 8 bases identical to TRBD1. CDR1 and CDR2 (germline): MNHEY, SVGAGI. CDR3 length: 15 amino acids. Losses at the gene ends were 6 bases for V and 2 bases for J; bases not matched to a gene: 7. The CDR3 nucleotides are TGTGCCAGCAGACCGACAGGGGCTTACACAGATACGCAGTATTTT. Its protein is CASRPTGAYTDTQYF.

The V call is TRBV15, the J call TRBJ1-5; tentative D call: TRBD1 (5 bases). V was trimmed by 1 base and J by 6 bases, leaving 10 bases between them. The germline gives CDR1 LNHNV, CDR2 YYDKDF (reference sequence). The CDR3 runs 14 residues. CDR3 DNA sequence: TGTGCCACCAGCAGAGTCCAGGGCACTCAGCCCCAGCATTTT. This gives the protein CATSRVQGTQPQHF.

This chain connects TRBV18 to TRBJ2-7, with 8 bases aligning to TRBD2. This CDR3 is 14 amino acids long. Germline V gene sequence: CDR1 KGHSH, CDR2 LQKENI. V shed 5 bases, J shed 1 base, and the junction held 4 bases outside the gene matches. CDR3 sequence: CASSSTSESYEQYF. In DNA, the CDR3 is TGTGCCAGCTCATCGACTAGCGAGTCCTACGAGCAGTACTTC.

Worth noting for this clone: The sample holds other DNA sequences that translate to the same CDR3. The V gene is TRBV5-4, the J gene TRBJ2-3, with D maybe TRBD1 (5 bases). The CDR3 spans 13 residues. Germline V gene sequence: CDR1 SGHNT, CDR2 YYREEE (reference sequence). Trimming shortened V by 4 bases and J by 3 bases, and 9 bases separated the two germline ends. The CDR3 DNA reads as TGTGCCAGCAGCCCCAGGGATACAGATACGCAGTATTTT. Protein: CASSPRDTDTQYF.

In this sample, this clone turned up a few times. The rearrangement joins TRBV14 to TRBJ1-5; TRBD1 is a possible D gene (6 bases). Trimming pared 3 bases from V and 6 bases from J, leaving 9 bases between. The germline gives CDR1 SGHDN, CDR2 FVKESK. This CDR3 comprises 13 residues. This chain's CDR3 is CASSQGASQPQHF. The CDR3 DNA reads as TGTGCCAGCAGCCAGGGGGCAAGTCAGCCCCAGCATTTT.

The rearrangement uses TRBV25-1 and TRBJ2-1; no clear D. The germline V gene encodes CDR1 MGHDK and CDR2 SYGVNS. Trimming left V 4 bases short and J 7 bases short, with 5 bases between. This CDR3 has 11 residues. In DNA, the CDR3 is TGTGCCAGCAGTGCCGTAAATGAGCAGTTCTTC. Protein sequence: CASSAVNEQFF. Using reference TRBV25-1 and TRBJ2-1 for the parts outside the CDR3, the full variable domain is EADIYQTPRYLVIGTGKKITLECSQTMGHDKMYWYQQDPGMELHLIHYSYGVNSTEKGDLSSESTVSRIRTEHFPLTLESARPSHTSQYLCASSAVNEQFFGPGTRLTVL.

The rearrangement links TRBV14 to TRBJ2-7, with 8 bases that match TRBD2. The CDR3 has 16 residues. Germline V lookup: CDR1 SGHDN, CDR2 FVKESK. With V trimmed by 1 base and J by 2 bases, 7 bases remained unmatched. The CDR3 nucleotides are TGTGCCAGCAGCCAAGTACGCGGGCGGGAGGCCTACGAGCAGTACTTC. Its protein is CASSQVRGREAYEQYF. The entire variable domain, with the rest obtained from reference TRBV14 and TRBJ2-7, is as follows: EAGVTQFPSHSVIEKGQTVTLRCDPISGHDNLYWYRRVMGKEIKFLLHFVKESKQDESGMPNNRFLAERTGGTYSTLKVQPAELEDSGVYFCASSQVRGREAYEQYFGPGTRLTVT.

V is TRBV11-2 and J is TRBJ2-7; 7 bases line up with TRBD2. This CDR3 spans 15 amino acids. The V gene end was trimmed by 1 base and the J gene end by 6 bases; junction bases not matched to a gene: 9. Germline CDR1 is SGHAT and CDR2 is FQNNGV. The CDR3 DNA reads TGTGCCAGCAGCTTAGCGGGAGGTGGCGGTTTCGAGCAGTACTTC. Amino acids: CASSLAGGGGFEQYF. The entire variable domain, with the rest obtained from reference TRBV11-2 and TRBJ2-7, is as follows: EAGVAQSPRYKIIEKRQSVAFWCNPISGHATLYWYQQILGQGPKLLIQFQNNGVVDDSQLPKDRFSAERLKGVDSTLKIQPAKLEDSAVYLCASSLAGGGGFEQYFGPGTRLTVT.

The CDR3 protein is CASSSGHVDYSNQPQHF. The CDR3 DNA follows: TGCGCCAGCAGCTCGGGACACGTAGATTATAGCAATCAGCCCCAGCATTTT. This chain uses TRBV4-1 with TRBJ1-5; tentatively, D is TRBD1 (6 bases). The V gene lost 5 bases and the J gene lost 0 bases, with 17 bases spanning the gap. CDR3 length equals 17 residues. CDR1 and CDR2 (germline): MGHRA, YSYEKL.

The chain couples TRBV18 to TRBJ2-5; TRBD1 matches 10 bases. The CDR3 runs to 14 residues. Germline CDR1 and CDR2: KGHSH and LQKENI. V trimming: 6 bases; J trimming: 4 bases; junction bases outside the gene matches: 5. CDR3 sequence reads: CASSRDRGGETQYF. CDR3 in DNA: TGTGCCAGCTCCCGGGACAGGGGAGGAGAGACCCAGTACTTC.

This chain uses TRBV15 with TRBJ2-3, with D unresolved. The germline V and J ends were trimmed by 3 bases and 8 bases, with 15 bases remaining between them. Germline CDR1 LNHNV, CDR2 YYDKDF (reference sequence). This CDR3 is 14 amino acids long. Here the CDR3 reads CATSSDNEFSTQYF. As DNA, the CDR3 is TGTGCCACCAGCAGTGACAATGAATTTAGTACGCAGTATTTT.

The V and J genes are TRBV4-1 and TRBJ2-6; D is perhaps TRBD2 (6 bases). Trimming cost V 3 bases and J 0 bases, with 12 bases left between them. The CDR3 totals 17 residues. Germline V lookup: CDR1 MGHRA, CDR2 YSYEKL. CDR3 coding DNA: TGCGCCAGCAGCCATAGTTCGGGGGACTCTGGGGCCAACGTCCTGACTTTC. Its protein is CASSHSSGDSGANVLTF.

The rearrangement links TRBV4-1 to TRBJ1-2; 7 positions agree with TRBD1. The junction had 4 bases not matched to a gene; V was cut back by 1 base and J by 2 bases. This CDR3 region has 15 residues. Germline lookup yields CDR1 MGHRA and CDR2 YSYEKL. In DNA form, the CDR3 reads TGCGCCAGCAGCCAAGTGAAGACAGGGAACTATGGCTACACCTTC. Residues: CASSQVKTGNYGYTF.

The chain uses TRBV5-1 and TRBJ2-1; TRBD1 agrees at 7 bases. This CDR3 is built from 14 residues. The germline V gene has CDR1 SGHRS and CDR2 YFSETQ. The junction had 2 bases not matched to a gene; V was cut back by 4 bases and J by 1 base. CDR3 sequence: CASSEGQSYNEQFF. CDR3 bases: TGCGCCAGCAGCGAGGGACAGTCCTACAATGAGCAGTTCTTC.